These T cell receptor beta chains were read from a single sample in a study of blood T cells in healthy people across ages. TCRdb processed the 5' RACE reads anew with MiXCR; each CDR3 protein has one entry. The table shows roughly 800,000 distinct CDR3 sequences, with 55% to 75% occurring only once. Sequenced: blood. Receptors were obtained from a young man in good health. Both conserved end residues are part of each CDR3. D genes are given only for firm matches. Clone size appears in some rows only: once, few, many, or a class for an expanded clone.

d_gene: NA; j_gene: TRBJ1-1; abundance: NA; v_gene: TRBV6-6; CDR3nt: TGTGCCAGCTATCCTTGGGGGGTTGGCACTGAAGCTTTCTTT; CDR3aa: CASYPWGVGTEAFF
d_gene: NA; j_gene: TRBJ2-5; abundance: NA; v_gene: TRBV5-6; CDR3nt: TGTGCCAGCAGCTGGTACGCCGCAAGTGAGGAGACCCAGTACTTC; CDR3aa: CASSWYAASEETQYF
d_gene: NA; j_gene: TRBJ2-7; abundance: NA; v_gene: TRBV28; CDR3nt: TGTGCCAGCAGTTCACGGACTCCGGGCGAGCAGTACTTC; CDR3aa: CASSSRTPGEQYF
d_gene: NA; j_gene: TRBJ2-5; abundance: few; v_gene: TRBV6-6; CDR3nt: TGTGCCAGCAGTTATACTTTTCAAGAGACCCAGTACTTC; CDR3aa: CASSYTFQETQYF
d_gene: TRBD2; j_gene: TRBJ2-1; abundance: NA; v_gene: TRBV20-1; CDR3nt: TGCAGTGCTAGAACTCAACTCCTCCTCCATAGCGGGGAGAACAATGAGCAGTTCTTC; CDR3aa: CSARTQLLLHSGENNEQFF
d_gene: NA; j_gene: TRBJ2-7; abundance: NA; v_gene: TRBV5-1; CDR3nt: TGCGCCAGCAGCGGCCGGGACTCCCTCGACGAGCAGTACTTC; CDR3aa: CASSGRDSLDEQYF
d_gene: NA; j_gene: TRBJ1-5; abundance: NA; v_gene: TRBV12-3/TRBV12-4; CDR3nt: TGTGCCAGCAGTTTGGGGGGGGTAGAGCCCCAGCATTTT; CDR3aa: CASSLGGVEPQHF
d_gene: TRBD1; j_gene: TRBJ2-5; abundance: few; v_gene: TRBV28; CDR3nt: TGTGCCAGCAGACCGGGGACAGACAGAGAGACCCAGTACTTC; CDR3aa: CASRPGTDRETQYF
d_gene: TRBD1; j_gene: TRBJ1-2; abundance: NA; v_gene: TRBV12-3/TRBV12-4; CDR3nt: TGTGCCAGCAGTTCTATAGGGGGCGCAGGGGGCTACACCTTC; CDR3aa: CASSSIGGAGGYTF
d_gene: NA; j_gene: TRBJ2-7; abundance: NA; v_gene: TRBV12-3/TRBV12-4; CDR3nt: TGTGCCAGCAGTTCTACGCTAAGCTCCTACAATGAGCAGTACTTC; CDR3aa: CASSSTLSSYNEQYF
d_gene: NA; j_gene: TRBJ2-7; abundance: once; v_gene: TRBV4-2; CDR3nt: TGTGCCAGCAGCCAAGAAGTTGAGGGGGGGCCCTACGAGCAGTACTTC; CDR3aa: CASSQEVEGGPYEQYF
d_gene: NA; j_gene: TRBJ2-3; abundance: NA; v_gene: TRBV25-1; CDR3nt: TGTGCCAGCAGGGCCGGGGTCAGCACAGATACGCAGTATTTT; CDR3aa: CASRAGVSTDTQYF
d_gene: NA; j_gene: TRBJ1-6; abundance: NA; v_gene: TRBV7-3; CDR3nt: TGTGCCAGCAGCGCCCAAGGCGGAATTAATTCACCCCTCCACTTT; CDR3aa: CASSAQGGINSPLHF
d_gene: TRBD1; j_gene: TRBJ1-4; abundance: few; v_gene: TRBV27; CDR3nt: TGTGCCAGCAGGCCCGGGACAGGGTATGCAACTAATGAAAAACTGTTTTTT; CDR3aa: CASRPGTGYATNEKLFF
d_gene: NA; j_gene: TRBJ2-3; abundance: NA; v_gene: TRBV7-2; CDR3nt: TGTGCCAGCAGTTTCCAGAGTAGCGGCACAGATACGCAGTATTTT; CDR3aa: CASSFQSSGTDTQYF
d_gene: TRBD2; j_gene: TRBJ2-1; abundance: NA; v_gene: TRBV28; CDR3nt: TGTGCCAGCAGCTATAGCGGGAGAGGGGACAATGAGCAGTTCTTC; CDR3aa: CASSYSGRGDNEQFF
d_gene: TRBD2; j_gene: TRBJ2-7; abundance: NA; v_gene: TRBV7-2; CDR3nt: TGTGCCAGCAGCTTTACTCCGGGACTAGCCCCCCAAAACGAGCAGTACTTC; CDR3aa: CASSFTPGLAPQNEQYF
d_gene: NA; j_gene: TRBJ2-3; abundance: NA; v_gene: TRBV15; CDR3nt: TGTGCCACCAGCAGAGATCTATCCAGGCTCGAGAGCACAGATACGCAGTATTTT; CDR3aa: CATSRDLSRLESTDTQYF
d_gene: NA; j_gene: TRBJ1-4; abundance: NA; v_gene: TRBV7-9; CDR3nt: TGTGCCAGCAGCCAAGTAGTAGGGCTCTCAACTAATGAAAAACTGTTTTTT; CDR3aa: CASSQVVGLSTNEKLFF